This T cell receptor beta chain was recovered during a study of T cells in Graves' hyperthyroidism and ophthalmopathy. General study results and limits: From stable hyperthyroidism, ophthalmopathy was set apart by a 13 V-J model. Most expanded thyroid clonotypes above 0.001 also appeared in blood.

Diagnoses rested on clinical symptoms, serum thyroxine and TRAb, thyroid ultrasound and orbital computed tomography. RNA transcripts were the template for amplifying TCR beta CDR3 regions. HTBI primers were used for first-round RT-PCR of the TCR CDR3. TCRdb called the multiplex PCR reads again in MiXCR, with one record for every CDR3 protein. Altogether about 700,000 distinct CDR3 sequences are present, just under 45% being singletons, with the ten largest covering about 7.2%. Note on this clonotype: What it binds is not known.

Germline CDR1 is SGHRS and CDR2 is YFSETQ. The CDR3 is 13 residues long. V was cut by 0 bases and J by 1 base, with 5 bases left in between. The chain carries TRBV5-1 and TRBJ2-7; no reliable D call. The origin of this receptor is an adult man with Graves' disease, either hyperthyroidism or ophthalmopathy (not recorded which). The specimen sequenced was peripheral blood or thyroid tissue (not recorded which). CDR3 coding DNA: TGCGCCAGCAGCTTGGAGGTGTCCTACGAGCAGTACTTC. Translated: CASSLEVSYEQYF.